This T cell receptor beta chain was identified during a study of T cell repertoires in cytomegalovirus infection (dated by TCRdb to about 2019). Background for the entire study: Because public TCR beta signatures pointed to carriage of CMV infection together with the matching HLA type, the HLA type of each donor mattered for the analysis.

Broader findings and caveats from the paper: In both this cohort and an independent cohort of some 350 donors, the cumulative frequency of public TCR beta family members distinguished carriers of CMV infection plus the relevant HLA type. The ex vivo response was dominated by HLA-C-restricted CMV-specific TCR beta clonotypes, and the single most frequent clonotype in two of eight donors was supplied by these HLA-C-restricted clonotypes.

As concerns this clonotype: Which antigen it targets is not known. A much larger clone is a single base away; this may be a read error.

Instrument on record: Illumina HiSeq 1500. TCRdb reran the public reads through fastp at Q25 and MiXCR, keeping productive beta chains. Each record represents a unique CDR3 protein, reported with the most common genes and DNA among its rows. The sample table records some 600,000 distinct CDR3 sequences; 20% to 25% of these occur just once. The top ten hold less than 9.5% of the sample. The receptor's source is a human donor in good health (CMV status not recorded). Some clones in this sample may be carry-over from other donors' samples. The sample consisted of CD8+ T cells from PBMCs.

For the CDR3, the sequence is CVSSLLAQGGYQGKETQYF. The DNA sequence is as follows: TGTGTCAGCAGCTTATTGGCACAGGGAGGCTACCAGGGGAAAGAGACCCAGTACTTC. The sequence is built from TRBV7-9 and TRBJ2-5; the D gene is perhaps TRBD1 or TRBD2, each of them matching over 6 bases. In the germline V gene (reference sequence), CDR1 corresponds to SEHNR and CDR2 to FQNEAQ. The CDR3 spans 19 residues, from the cysteine through the phenylalanine. Only the CDR3 DNA stays, 57 bases, in frame from base 1.